This T cell receptor beta chain derives from a study of cytomegalovirus exposure and HLA in healthy donors (dated by TCRdb to 2016 to 2017). In terms of the full investigation: In an earlier analysis of roughly 590 of the donors, approximately 300 Gb of sequence data and 90 million to 120 million unique TCR beta sequences from roughly 200 million T cells were reported. The study profiled the T cell repertoires of around 700 subjects by immunosequencing and related them to cytomegalovirus serostatus. Among roughly 370 genotyped donors of the cohort, an average of roughly 240,000 unique TCR beta nucleotide sequences were sequenced per donor, around 18% of them non-productive. Every repertoire in the discovery cohort had been generated on one and the same sequencing platform. An early release covering about 600 HLA-typed donors comprised 250 to 350 gigabases of sequencing data and 65 million to 100 million unique TCR sequences. Roughly 5 DR-DQ haplotypes were handled as single units for association and clustering, since linkage in the cohort was strong. In addition to the first cohort of 666 subjects, a separate validation cohort of approximately 130 different subjects was used. HLA typing covered class I and class II loci at four-digit resolution. The number of donors typed differed by locus, with roughly 629-640 for A, B, C, DRB1 and DQB1, roughly 520 for DQA1, nearly 610 for DPA1, and under 490 for DPB1. The later analysis used no new phenotypic data to find candidate immune exposures, relying instead on TCR beta sequences and their occurrence across donors. The study was designed to test whether signatures of past pathogen exposure could be identified by cataloging public T cell receptors. The genetic ancestry cluster associated with self-reported Caucasian donors included about 84% of the 398 genotyped donors. A later analysis re-examined previously published TCR beta repertoires from about 670 donors and added high-resolution HLA genotyping to investigate patterns of TCR occurrence. Donor age, sex, ethnicity and CMV serostatus were collected together with the repertoire data. An earlier analysis of around 540 of the donors applied high-throughput TCR beta sequencing to assess whether each TCR beta V gene segment acted as functional or pseudogenic. Genome-wide SNP genotypes for about 65% of the 666 donors were used in a later genetic analysis, which treated that subset as a discovery cohort. To predict cytomegalovirus infection status, the study brought together high-throughput TCR immunosequencing, statistical association of individual TCRs with disease status, and machine learning. Paper-wide results and their limitations: The presence/absence analyses assumed that sequencing depth was roughly uniform across donors, and that assumption may not be true. Strong co-occurrence of HLA alleles, especially DR and DQ, made assigning TCR associations to individual alleles difficult. In both the original and validation cohorts, the classifier was reported to diagnose cytomegalovirus status with high specificity and sensitivity. CMV serostatus was the only immune exposure information available for the cohort. A total of 164 TCR beta chains were listed by the study as associated with cytomegalovirus. Some IMGT-functional V segments, including TRBV6-2 and TRBV6-3, could not be distinguished by the 87-base-pair reads and were therefore excluded. In a later genetic analysis, fewer N-insertions in productive TCRs were reported among donors in an Asian-associated ancestry cluster than the roughly 670-donor mean. Correlated functional status among segregating V segments might be attributable to linkage disequilibrium, but an unknown experimental factor could not be ruled out. According to a later analysis, parvovirus B19, influenza, CMV and Epstein-Barr virus appeared linked to several top co-occurrence clusters. In a later analysis, HLA-associated TCR beta chains showed more clonal expansion and lower generation probabilities than non-associated chains that were equally common. Because HLA typing was missing for some donors at each locus, association tests included only the typed subset. A few of the identified cytomegalovirus-associated TCR beta chains were confirmed in vitro to be specific for cytomegalovirus antigens. Only TCR beta chains were sequenced in this cohort, and the absence of alpha or paired-chain data limited detectable features. Because counts were too low, seventeen rarely observed V segments, including chromosome 9 orphons, were excluded from the earlier analysis of under 650 of the donors. An earlier analysis of 587 of the donors showed that most TCR beta V segments appeared in productive rearrangements either about 90% or about 30% of the time, which broadly matched IMGT annotations. At a false discovery rate of 0.05, a later analysis linked approximately 18,000 TCR beta sequences to specific HLA alleles. A further reported finding was that TCR beta sequences accurately predicted the HLA-A and HLA-B alleles for most subjects in the first cohort. The authors suggested that the approach could potentially be extended to other disease states and immunological phenotypes. Most CMV-associated TCR beta chains appeared to be HLA-restricted in a later analysis, and the HLA associations seemed to be driven largely by CMV exposure. Most TCR sequences were observed very rarely across donors, whereas some public TCRs were present in many individuals. The sequencing pipeline was judged likely to have produced a cluster of highly shared sequence variants as a technical artifact. A later genetic analysis associated a missense DCLRE1C variant with V-gene and J-gene trimming of TCR beta chains, and an independent cohort replicated the association. According to a later analysis, TCR association rates differed among HLA loci, with DRB1 alleles showing the most associated TCRs and HLA-C alleles showing the fewest.

On this clone: Its recognized antigen is unknown. Base qualities are not provided; no much larger clone lies one nucleotide away.

The cohort comprised some 730 healthy bone marrow donors. Cohort members were all nominally healthy when sampled, although unrecorded immune exposures were likely present. The donor was CMV seronegative and belonged to the group of 380 or so seronegative cohort members. Every donor gave a peripheral blood sample, and the peripheral blood mononuclear cells from that sample were used for TCR beta sequencing. The Qiagen DNeasy Blood Extraction Kit was used to extract genomic DNA from the blood cell samples. The library relied on the immunoSEQ multiplex PCR assay. For the multiplex PCR, a mixture combining 60 forward primers for TCR Vbeta segments and 13 reverse primers for TCR Jbeta segments was used. The CDR3 region of rearranged TCR beta genes was amplified from genomic DNA by a multiplex PCR assay. The Illumina HiSeq System was used to sequence the amplified TCR beta libraries as 87-base-pair reads. From the authors' description of their analysis: A later analysis tallied around 80 million unique TCR beta chains across the 700 or so repertoires, and approximately 12 million of those chains were shared by two or more donors. To remove PCR and sequencing errors, raw reads were error-corrected and collapsed into unique sequences using a nearest-neighbor algorithm that merged closely related sequences. CDR3 sequences were aligned to IMGT reference sequences to assign V, D and J gene segments. For a sequence to be retained, a match of at least six nucleotides was required to both a V gene segment and a J gene segment. A rearrangement was called productive if the CDR3 had no stop codons and remained in frame with V and J, and every other rearrangement was called non-productive. CDR3 was defined according to IMGT convention as the region running from the second conserved V-encoded cysteine to the conserved J-encoded phenylalanine. In an earlier analysis of just under 600 of the donors, sequences lacking an unambiguous match to a single V gene segment were excluded. An earlier analysis of several hundred of the donors called V segments functional above 56.7% productive rearrangements and segregating when the between-donor standard deviation exceeded 5%. A statistical classification framework was built for diagnosing cytomegalovirus status from the catalog of TCR beta chain sequences. In a later analysis, TCR nucleotide sequences were compared against IMGT/GENE-DB human TR gene sequences so that V and J genes could be assigned. The TCRdist pipeline was used in a later analysis to assign CDR3 sequences and most-parsimonious VDJ recombination scenarios. In a later analysis, each TCR beta chain was defined by its CDR3 amino acid sequence together with its V-gene family, and reads without a unique V-gene family were excluded. To address suspected cross-contamination and a sequencing artifact, a later analysis removed over 500 highly shared, low-generation-probability nucleotide sequences. In a later analysis, a clonal expansion index was calculated for each public chain from normalized within-repertoire ranks of inferred template counts. Generation probabilities in a later analysis came from a VDJ recombination model fitted to out-of-frame rearrangements, and those results were checked against IGoR. In a later analysis, TCR-TCR, TCR-HLA and TCR-CMV co-occurrence was scored with hypergeometric tests, and a repertoire-size bias correction was applied to TCR pairs. False discovery rates were estimated in a later analysis by permuting HLA or CMV assignments 20 times. In a later analysis, co-occurring TCRs were grouped using DBSCAN, and TCRdist sequence similarity was added for clustering within HLA-allele-positive subsets. Co-occurrence clustering excluded repertoires with fewer than 30,000 or more than 120,000 public chains, plus five with anomalous nucleotide sharing. The table comes from immuneACCESS by way of TCRdb, which keeps in-frame sequences with V and J called. Part of the clones is missing from these tables; in studies checked, under half for an unresolved V gene and the rest for unknown reasons. The DNA gave D and trimming, while V, J and clone size come from that table. In this sample the table shows around 150,000 clones, roughly three quarters of which occur a single time. The ten largest make up around 1% of the sample.

Germline trimming amounts to 2 bases on V and 4 bases on J, with 3 as the count of junction bases outside the gene matches. The CDR3 spans 15 residues, from the cysteine through the phenylalanine. Only CDR3 DNA remains: 45 bases, in frame from the first base. The germline V gene sets CDR1 to SGDLS and CDR2 to YYNGEE. The sequenced sample was PBMCs. The clonotype was recovered from a male donor in good health and CMV-seronegative. The V and J segments used are TRBV9 and TRBJ2-2; 9 bases in between match TRBD1. CDR3 region: CASSVAGQGTGELFF. The nucleotide sequence reads TGTGCCAGCAGCGTGGCGGGACAGGGCACCGGGGAGCTGTTTTTT.